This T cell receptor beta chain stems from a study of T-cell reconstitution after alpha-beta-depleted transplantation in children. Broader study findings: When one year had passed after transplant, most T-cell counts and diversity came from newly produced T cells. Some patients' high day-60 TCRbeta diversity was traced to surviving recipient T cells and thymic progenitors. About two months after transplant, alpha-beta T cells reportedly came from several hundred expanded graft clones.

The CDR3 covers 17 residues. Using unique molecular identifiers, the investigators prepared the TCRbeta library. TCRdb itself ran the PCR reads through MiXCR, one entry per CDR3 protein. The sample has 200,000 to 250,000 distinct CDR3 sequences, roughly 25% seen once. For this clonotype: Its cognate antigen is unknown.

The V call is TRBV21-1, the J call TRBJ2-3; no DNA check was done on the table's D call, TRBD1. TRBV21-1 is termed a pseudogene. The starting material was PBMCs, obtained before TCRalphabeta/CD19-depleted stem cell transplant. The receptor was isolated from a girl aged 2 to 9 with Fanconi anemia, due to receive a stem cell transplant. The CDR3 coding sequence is TGTGCCAGCAGCAAACCGATCGGACAGGGGGCCACAGATACGCAGTATTTT. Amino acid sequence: CASSKPIGQGATDTQYF.